Sequencing of this TCR beta chain was carried out in a study of beta chain features in type 1 diabetes (dated by TCRdb to the late 2010s). In terms of the full investigation: Mean age, gender distribution, total cell number and subset yield did not differ between patients and healthy donors. Across all samples, around 99 million sorted cells were examined, and cell number per subset correlated strongly with RNA yield. The study compared TCRB repertoires of sorted circulating CD4+ T cell subsets between recently diagnosed type 1 diabetes patients and matched healthy donors. Regulatory and stem cell-like memory subsets were obtained from only 8 patients and roughly 8 healthy donors, while naive and central memory subsets were obtained from all 30 or so donors.

In this sample, this clone turned up a few times. Its recognized antigen is unknown. No base qualities exist here, and no much larger clone lies one base off it. V gives up 6 bases and J gives up 1 base, and the segment between their germline ends measures 10 bases. CDR1 and CDR2 are read off the germline V gene (reference sequence) as MNHEY and SMNVEV. The CDR3 covers 13 residues, taking in both the cysteine and the phenylalanine. Only the CDR3 portion is preserved as DNA: 39 bases, with reading frame beginning at the first base. The entire isolated RNA was reverse transcribed using the High Capacity cDNA Reverse Transcription Kit, and thus expressed TCRB transcripts were sequenced. Naive, central memory and regulatory T cell samples underwent deep immunoSEQ sequencing, averaging about 3.5 million total reads per sample. After sorted cells were lysed in RLT buffer, RNA was extracted with DNase-treated RNeasy Micro or Mini kits, with the choice depending on cell number. To prevent cross-contamination, each cell subset was processed individually, whereas patient and healthy donor samples were processed jointly. The immunoSEQ multiplex PCR was used to amplify TCRB sequences from cDNA, yielding 87-bp fragments that span the CDR3 region. Sequencing of the amplicons was done on the Illumina HiSeq platform. Concerning the study's data processing: PCR bias was computationally corrected using synthetic template baselines, reads within Hamming distance 2 were collapsed, and singletons that could not be merged were discarded. Reads were aligned to IMGT to assign V, D and J genes, CDR3 length, and insertions or deletions at six rearrangement sites. Within each subset, clonotype counts were normalized to sorted cell number, and only after that were true diversity and Gini coefficients computed with the tcR R package. The overlap coefficient, calculated on TCRB nucleotide sequences, was used to measure repertoire sharing. In its TCRdb copy, this immuneACCESS table keeps in-frame sequences only and misses some clones. Where compared with another copy, unresolved V genes explain less than half of these, and the others have no known cause. V, J and clone size are taken as reported in that table, and D and trimming were inferred from the DNA itself. This sample has 160,000 or so clones in its table, and around 8% of those were observed once. Around 0.5% of the sample comes from the top ten.

The research as a whole found: Shorter templates might have been favored by PCR, but patient and control samples were amplified and corrected together, so both groups would have been affected equally by any skew. Only small numbers of individuals were included in the HLA sub-analyses, which left unresolved whether HLA type had any influence on TCRB rearrangement. Because cDNA was sequenced instead of genomic DNA, activated cells with high expression could be over-represented, although the groups did not differ in activation or CD3 levels. The naive, central memory and regulatory TCRB repertoires appeared to resemble one another more closely among patients than among healthy donors. Fewer insertions and more nucleotide deletions at VDJ recombination sites were observed in patients with type 1 diabetes, implying thymic rearrangement abnormalities. Type 1 diabetes patients showed a moderate but significant shortening of TCRB CDR3 length in all four CD4+ subsets.

Each donor gave one peripheral blood draw, about 110 mL on average, collected into heparinised tubes. Using a panel that included CD45RO, CCR7, CD25, CD127, CD95 and CD27, naive, central memory, regulatory and stem cell-like memory CD4+ T cells were sorted on a BD FACSAria II. A purity above 95% was achieved for all sorted populations. PBMCs were isolated immediately by Lymphoprep density gradient centrifugation and stained directly without culture. To minimize batch effects, samples were stained and sorted in pairs, one healthy donor with one patient per experiment. Sample: central memory CD4+ T cells from blood. The rearranged chain carries TRBV27 and TRBJ2-7; the D gene identity is not certain. The clonotype comes from a woman between 18 and 29 years old with type 1 diabetes. The encoded CDR3 is CASSPDWSYEQYF. Here is the DNA: TGTGCCAGCAGCCCAGATTGGTCCTACGAGCAGTACTTC.